Listed below are T cell receptor beta chains from one sample, sequenced in a study of cytomegalovirus exposure and HLA in healthy donors. Clones were sequenced by immunoSEQ multiplex PCR, and TCRdb holds only the in-frame ones, with some missing. The table records around 170,000 clones, roughly 82% of them present only once. The specimen was PBMCs. These receptors all stem from a man aged 40-49 years in good health and CMV-seronegative. The CDR3 runs from the conserved cysteine through the conserved F or W. D genes are given only for firm matches. A clone size is listed for some rows: how often the clone was seen (once, few, many), or a class if it is expanded.

V,J,size,length,D,CDR3,DNA
TRBV5-1,TRBJ2-3,NA,16,TRBD2,CASSLAGLAGADTQYF,TGCGCCAGCAGCTTGGCGGGACTAGCGGGAGCAGATACGCAGTATTTT
TRBV6-5,TRBJ2-5,NA,15,TRBD1,CASSYSRTGPETQYF,TGTGCCAGCAGTTACTCCCGGACAGGGCCAGAGACCCAGTACTTC
TRBV29-1,TRBJ2-2,NA,14,TRBD1,CSVAGGANTGELFF,TGCAGCGTTGCAGGGGGTGCCAACACCGGGGAGCTGTTTTTT
TRBV19,TRBJ1-3,NA,15,NA,CASSIGAEVGNTIYF,TGTGCCAGTAGTATAGGGGCCGAAGTTGGAAACACCATATATTTT
TRBV29-1,TRBJ2-3,NA,17,TRBD2,CSVEARGLAGAPDTQYF,TGCAGCGTTGAAGCCCGAGGACTAGCGGGGGCCCCAGATACGCAGTATTTT
TRBV28,TRBJ1-1,NA,15,TRBD1,CASSFLTGGNTEAFF,TGTGCCAGCAGTTTTCTCACAGGGGGTAACACTGAAGCTTTCTTT
TRBV4-1,TRBJ1-6,few,15,NA,CASSQDEGRDSPLHF,TGCGCCAGCAGCCAAGATGAGGGGAGGGATTCACCCCTCCACTTT
TRBV5-4,TRBJ2-7,NA,15,NA,CASSLAGISSREQYF,TGTGCCAGCAGCTTGGCCGGGATTAGCTCGAGGGAGCAGTACTTC
TRBV7-9,TRBJ1-3,NA,19,NA,CASSLRQDYQFASGNTIYF,TGTGCCAGCAGCTTACGGCAGGACTATCAATTCGCCTCTGGAAACACCATATATTTT
TRBV27,TRBJ2-4,NA,14,TRBD1,CASSLDRVANIQYF,TGTGCCAGCAGTCTTGACAGGGTGGCGAACATTCAGTACTTC
TRBV19,TRBJ1-2,NA,14,NA,CASSRPDRTVGYTF,TGTGCCAGTAGTAGGCCCGACAGGACAGTGGGCTACACCTTC
TRBV19,TRBJ2-7,NA,14,TRBD1,CASSTLTGVYEQYF,TGTGCCAGTAGTACCTTGACAGGGGTCTACGAGCAGTACTTC
TRBV2,TRBJ2-7,NA,15,TRBD1,CASMRDRGLHYEQYF,TGTGCCAGCATGAGGGACAGGGGGCTACACTACGAGCAGTACTTC
TRBV5-1,TRBJ1-3,NA,17,NA,CASSLNLQGNHGNTIYF,TGCGCCAGCAGCCTAAACCTACAGGGAAACCACGGGAACACCATATATTTT
TRBV18,TRBJ2-5,few,14,NA,CASSPYSPQETQYF,TGTGCCAGCTCACCTTACAGCCCCCAAGAGACCCAGTACTTC
TRBV7-2,TRBJ1-5,NA,14,NA,CASSHRTVNQPQHF,TGTGCCAGCAGCCACCGGACAGTCAATCAGCCCCAGCATTTT
TRBV9,TRBJ2-3,NA,14,NA,CASSPAARPDTQYF,TGTGCCAGCAGCCCGGCGGCCCGCCCAGATACGCAGTATTTT
TRBV7-2,TRBJ2-1,NA,17,TRBD2,CASSSLPAGALYNEQFF,TGTGCCAGCAGCTCGCTTCCAGCGGGGGCATTATACAATGAGCAGTTCTTC
TRBV29-1,TRBJ2-1,NA,14,TRBD1,CSVAPGQGSGEQFF,TGCAGCGTCGCTCCGGGACAGGGTTCCGGTGAGCAGTTCTTC